The source of this T cell receptor (beta chain) is a study of T cell changes during pregnancy in multiple sclerosis. V was shortened by 4 bases and J by 0 bases, with 10 bases between the two germline ends. The CDR3 loop spans 15 amino acids. Germline CDR1 reads SGHRS; CDR2 reads YFSETQ. Only in-frame clones appear in the TCRdb table, and some are missing; sequencing was by immunoSEQ multiplex PCR. This table holds roughly 85,000 clones, more than 85% found once. The receptor was isolated from a female donor with multiple sclerosis, enrolled in a pregnancy study. The material sequenced was peripheral blood, taken in the first trimester of pregnancy. This chain links TRBV5-1 with TRBJ1-4; the D gene is possibly TRBD1 (6 bases). CDR3 in amino acids: CASSIQGTTNEKLFF. The CDR3, as DNA: TGCGCCAGCAGCATACAGGGTACAACTAATGAAAAACTGTTTTTT.